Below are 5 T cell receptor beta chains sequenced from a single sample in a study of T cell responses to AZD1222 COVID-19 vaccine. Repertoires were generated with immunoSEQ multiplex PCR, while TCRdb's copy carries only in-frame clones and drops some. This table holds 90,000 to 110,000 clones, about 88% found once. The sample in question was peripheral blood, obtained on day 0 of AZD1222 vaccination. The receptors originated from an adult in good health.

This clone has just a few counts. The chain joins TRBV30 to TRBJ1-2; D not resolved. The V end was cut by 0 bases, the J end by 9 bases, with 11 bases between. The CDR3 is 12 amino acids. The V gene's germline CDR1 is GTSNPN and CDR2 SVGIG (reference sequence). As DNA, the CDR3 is TGTGCCTGGAGTGTAGACACCGGGAGCTACACCTTC. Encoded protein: CAWSVDTGSYTF.

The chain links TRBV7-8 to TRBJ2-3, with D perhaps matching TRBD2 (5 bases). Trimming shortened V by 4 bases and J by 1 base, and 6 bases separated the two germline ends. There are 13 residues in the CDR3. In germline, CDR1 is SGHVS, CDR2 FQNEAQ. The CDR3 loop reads CASSWGGTDTQYF. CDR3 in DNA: TGTGCCAGCAGCTGGGGAGGCACAGATACGCAGTATTTT. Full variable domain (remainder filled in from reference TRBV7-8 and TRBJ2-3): GAGVSQSPRYKVAKRGQDVALRCDPISGHVSLFWYQQALGQGPEFLTYFQNEAQLDKSGLPSDRFFAERPEGSVSTLKIQRTQQEDSAVYLCASSWGGTDTQYFGPGTRLTVL.

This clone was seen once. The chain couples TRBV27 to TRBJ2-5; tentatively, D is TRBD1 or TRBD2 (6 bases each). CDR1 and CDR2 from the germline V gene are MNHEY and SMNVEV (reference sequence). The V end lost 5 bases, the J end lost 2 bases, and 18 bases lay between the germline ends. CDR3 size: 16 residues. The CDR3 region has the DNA TGTGCCAGCAGTATAGACCCACGGGGGCGGCAAGAGACCCAGTACTTC. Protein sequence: CASSIDPRGRQETQYF.

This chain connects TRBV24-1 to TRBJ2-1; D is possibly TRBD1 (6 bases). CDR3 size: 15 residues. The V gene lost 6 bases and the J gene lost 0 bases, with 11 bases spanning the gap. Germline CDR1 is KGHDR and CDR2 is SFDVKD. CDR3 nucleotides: TGTGCCACCAGTCGACAGGACCGCTCCTACAATGAGCAGTTCTTC. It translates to CATSRQDRSYNEQFF.

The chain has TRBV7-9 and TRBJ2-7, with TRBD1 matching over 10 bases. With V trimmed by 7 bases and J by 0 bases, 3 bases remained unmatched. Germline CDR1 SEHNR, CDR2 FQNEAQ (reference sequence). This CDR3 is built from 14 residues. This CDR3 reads CASTRDRGSYEQYF. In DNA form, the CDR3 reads TGTGCCAGCACACGGGACAGGGGCTCCTACGAGCAGTACTTC.